Listed below are T cell receptor beta chains from one sample, sequenced in a study of blood T cells in healthy people across ages. TCRdb re-analysed the 5' RACE reads in MiXCR, keeping a single row per CDR3 protein. The table has some 1.7 million distinct CDR3 sequences, approximately 28% seen once. Sequencing was performed on blood. These receptor sequences come from a woman in her twenties or thirties in good health. CDR3s include the opening cysteine and the closing phenylalanine or tryptophan. A D gene is named only where the DNA matches it firmly. Size tells how often a clone was seen (once, few, many) or the class of an expanded clone, and some rows leave it out.

d_call | j_call | cdr3_length | v_call | clone_size | cdr3_nt | cdr3_aa
- | TRBJ1-4 | 15 | TRBV5-1 | - | TGCGCCAGCTCGTCTCAGGGAGAGACTAATGAAAAACTGTTTTTT | CASSSQGETNEKLFF
- | TRBJ2-7 | 11 | TRBV10-3 | - | TGTGCCATCAGCGGTGCCGGCGAGCAGTACTTC | CAISGAGEQYF
- | TRBJ2-5 | 13 | TRBV4-2 | many | TGTGCCAGCAGCCAGTCGAATGAGGAGACCCAGTACTTC | CASSQSNEETQYF
TRBD2 | TRBJ2-7 | 14 | TRBV6-2/TRBV6-3 | few | TGTGCCAGCCAAGAGGATAGCGGGACCTACGAGCAGTACTTC | CASQEDSGTYEQYF
TRBD1 | TRBJ1-4 | 14 | TRBV28 | few | TGTGCCACCGGACAGGGGTCAACTAATGAAAAACTGTTTTTT | CATGQGSTNEKLFF
TRBD1 | TRBJ2-7 | 14 | TRBV20-1 | - | TGCAGTGCTAGGATCCGGGACAGCCTCTACGAGCAGTACTTC | CSARIRDSLYEQYF
- | TRBJ2-1 | 14 | TRBV5-5 | - | TGTGCCAGCAGCTTACCGGACCTTATCGATGAGCAGTTCTTC | CASSLPDLIDEQFF
- | TRBJ2-2 | 14 | TRBV2 | - | TGTGCCAGCAGGGGGACTTCTCTAGACGGGGAGCTGTTTTTT | CASRGTSLDGELFF
- | TRBJ2-4 | 18 | TRBV6-5 | many | TGTGCCAGCAGTTCGCCCAGTGGCAGATCACTAGCCAAAAACATTCAGTACTTC | CASSSPSGRSLAKNIQYF
- | TRBJ2-1 | 12 | TRBV5-1 | many | TGCGCCAGCAGCTTGAGGATCAATGAGCAGTTCTTC | CASSLRINEQFF
TRBD2 | TRBJ2-1 | 18 | TRBV5-5 | - | TGTGCCAGCAGCTTGGAGATGGGGGGACTAGCGGGTTTAGATGAGCAGTTCTTC | CASSLEMGGLAGLDEQFF
- | TRBJ1-2 | 13 | TRBV30 | - | TGTGCCTGGAGTTCGGGACAAAACTATGGCTACACCTTC | CAWSSGQNYGYTF
- | TRBJ1-5 | 14 | TRBV7-2 | - | TGTGCCAGCAGCTTCGGGACCTCAAGTCAGCCCCAGCATTTT | CASSFGTSSQPQHF
- | TRBJ1-1 | 13 | TRBV20-1 | few | TGCAGTGCAACATACACAGGACGCGTTGAAGCTTTCTTT | CSATYTGRVEAFF
- | TRBJ1-2 | 12 | TRBV4-3 | many | TGCGCCAGCAGCCAAATTGGGCTCGGCTACACCTTC | CASSQIGLGYTF
- | TRBJ2-1 | 13 | TRBV4-1 | - | TGCGCCAGCAGCAACCCGGGGTTGGGGGAGCAGTTCTTC | CASSNPGLGEQFF
- | TRBJ1-2 | 15 | TRBV5-1 | - | TGCGCCAGCAGCTCGGACGGCCTACCCTACTATGGCTACACCTTC | CASSSDGLPYYGYTF
TRBD2 | TRBJ2-1 | 15 | TRBV6-5 | few | TGTGCCAGCAGTTACTCGAGCGGGAGTCCCAATGAGCAGTTCTTC | CASSYSSGSPNEQFF
- | TRBJ2-7 | 15 | TRBV10-3 | many | TGTGCCATCAGTCCCGGGCCTAAGGCTATCTACGAGCAGTACTTC | CAISPGPKAIYEQYF
- | TRBJ2-1 | 14 | TRBV28 | - | TGTACCAGCAGGGGAGTGGCGGAACCAGATGAGCAGTTCTTC | CTSRGVAEPDEQFF
TRBD2 | TRBJ2-3 | 15 | TRBV2 | few | TGTGCCAGCAAGGACGGGGGGGGTTCCGGAGATACGCAGTATTTT | CASKDGGGSGDTQYF
TRBD1 | TRBJ2-5 | 16 | TRBV20-1 | many | TGCAGTGCTGGGAAAGAGGACAGGGTGGGACCGGAGACCCAGTACTTC | CSAGKEDRVGPETQYF
- | TRBJ2-4 | 13 | TRBV7-9 | few | TGTGCCAGCAGCTTAGACCCCTCCTGGGAGCAGTACTTC | CASSLDPSWEQYF
- | TRBJ2-7 | 17 | TRBV9 | many | TGTGCCAGCAGCGATGATGCCGGGACCCAGGGGATGGGCGAGCAGTACTTC | CASSDDAGTQGMGEQYF
- | TRBJ2-7 | 12 | TRBV6-5 | many | TGTACCAGCAGTTACACACCGTACGAGCAGTACTTC | CTSSYTPYEQYF
- | TRBJ2-7 | 17 | TRBV7-2 | many | TGTGCCAGCAGCCCCCATTCTGAGCACTCAAAACCCTACGAGCAGTACTTC | CASSPHSEHSKPYEQYF
- | TRBJ2-4 | 16 | TRBV7-9 | - | TGTGCCAGCAGCTTAGTAGGTCCGATCCGCTCGGGTTGGCAGTACTTC | CASSLVGPIRSGWQYF
TRBD2 | TRBJ2-6 | 17 | TRBV27 | - | TGTGCCAGCAGTCCTCGGGACTATTCCTCTGGGGCCAACGTCCTGACTTTC | CASSPRDYSSGANVLTF
TRBD1 | TRBJ2-1 | 17 | TRBV7-9 | - | TGTGCCAGCAGCCCCCGGTCGGTAGGGACAGGGGACAATGAGCGGTTCTTC | CASSPRSVGTGDNERFF
- | TRBJ2-6 | 17 | TRBV19 | - | TGTGCCAGTAGTATAGCCCCCAGAGAGTCTGGGGCCAACGTCCTGACTTTC | CASSIAPRESGANVLTF
TRBD1 | TRBJ1-1 | 13 | TRBV5-1 | many | TGCGCCAGCGGCGAGGGGGCTGGCACTGAAGCTTTCTTT | CASGEGAGTEAFF
TRBD2 | TRBJ2-3 | 15 | TRBV7-2 | few | TGTGCCAGCAGCCCAGCGGGGGGACGCACAGATACGCAGTATTTT | CASSPAGGRTDTQYF
- | TRBJ1-2 | 12 | TRBV20-1 | - | TGCAGTGCTGGAATAAGGGGCTATGGCTACACCTTC | CSAGIRGYGYTF
- | TRBJ2-7 | 16 | TRBV5-1 | - | TGCGCCAGCAGCTTGACACCCTCGGGGGCGGCGGGCGAGCAGTACTTC | CASSLTPSGAAGEQYF
TRBD2 | TRBJ2-1 | 15 | TRBV12-3/TRBV12-4 | many | TGTGCCAGCAGTTTAACCGGGACTAACTACAATGAGCAGTTCTTC | CASSLTGTNYNEQFF
- | TRBJ2-7 | 13 | TRBV20-1 | few | TGCAGTGCACAGACTCCCTCCTACAATGAGCAGTACTTC | CSAQTPSYNEQYF
- | TRBJ2-6 | 15 | TRBV12-3/TRBV12-4 | few | TGTGCCAGCAGTTTCGTCCCCGGTGGGGCCAACGTCCTGACTTTC | CASSFVPGGANVLTF
- | TRBJ2-5 | 15 | TRBV7-9 | few | TGTGCCAGCAGCCCTGGGGAAGGGGAGATAGAGACCCAGTACTTC | CASSPGEGEIETQYF
- | TRBJ1-1 | 11 | TRBV29-1 | - | TGCAGCGTTGGAGGGAAGAATGAAGCTTTCTTT | CSVGGKNEAFF
- | TRBJ1-4 | 14 | TRBV12-3/TRBV12-4 | many | TGTGCCAGCAGTGCTAGGGGCCTGAACGAAAAACTGTTTTTT | CASSARGLNEKLFF
- | TRBJ2-2 | 15 | TRBV5-1 | - | TGCGCCAGCAGCCCCCGAGGGGGGAGCACCGGGGAGCTGTTTTTT | CASSPRGGSTGELFF
TRBD2 | TRBJ2-1 | 17 | TRBV4-2 | - | TGTGCCATCAGCCAAGGGGTGGCGCGGGGGGGCAACAATGAGCAGTTCTTC | CAISQGVARGGNNEQFF
- | TRBJ2-1 | 14 | TRBV14 | many | TGTGCCAGCAGCCAACCCAGGGGATACAATGAGCAGTTCTTC | CASSQPRGYNEQFF
TRBD1 | TRBJ2-1 | 14 | TRBV5-1 | - | TGCGCCAGCAGTACGGGACAGGCAACACTGGAGCAGTTCTTC | CASSTGQATLEQFF
- | TRBJ2-7 | 13 | TRBV18 | - | TGTGCCAGCTCACCGGTCGTCCCTTACGAACAGTACTTC | CASSPVVPYEQYF
TRBD2 | TRBJ2-7 | 18 | TRBV7-3 | - | TGTGCCAGCAGCTTATCCGGACTAGCGGGGGGGCCTTCCTACGAGCAGTACTTC | CASSLSGLAGGPSYEQYF
TRBD1 | TRBJ1-4 | 15 | TRBV9 | - | TGTGCCAGCAGCCCTGGGGACAGTTCTAATGAAAAACTGTTTTTT | CASSPGDSSNEKLFF
TRBD1 | TRBJ1-2 | 15 | TRBV30 | few | TGTGCCTGGAGAAAGGCAGGGGGCAAAGTGGCTGGCTACACCTTC | CAWRKAGGKVAGYTF